These T cell receptor beta chains were read from a single sample in a study of blood T cells in healthy people across ages. TCRdb called the 5' RACE reads again in MiXCR, with one record for every CDR3 protein. The sample lists about 500,000 distinct CDR3 sequences, approximately 25% occurring once. Separately, the same data were catalogued under a study of T cells of mothers and their children.

The source material was blood. Receptor source: a boy between 10 and 17 years old in good health. CDR3s include the opening cysteine and the closing phenylalanine or tryptophan. Each record gives: V gene, J gene, D gene, clone size, CDR3 DNA, CDR3 protein. The D gene is left open where the match is weak. For some rows the clone size is stated as once, few or many, or as a class when expanded; others skip it.

>TRBV7-2|TRBJ2-7|TRBD1|few
TGTGCCAGCAGCTTAGGGCGACAGGGGGCGTACGAGCAGTGCTTC
CASSLGRQGAYEQCF
>TRBV7-2|TRBJ2-4|TRBD1|-
TGTGCCAGCAGGGGTAGGGGGCGGCTAAACGACGAAAACATTCAGTACTTC
CASRGRGRLNDENIQYF
>TRBV4-1|TRBJ2-1|TRBD2|-
TGCGCCAGCAGCCTTAGACTAGCGGGACCGATCTACAATGAGCAGTTCTTC
CASSLRLAGPIYNEQFF
>TRBV2|TRBJ1-6|-|-
TGTGCCAGCAGTGCCGAACAGGTTAATTCACCCCTCCACTTT
CASSAEQVNSPLHF
>TRBV7-9|TRBJ2-7|TRBD1|-
TGTGCCAGCAGCGGCCGGACAGGGGGCATCTACTACGAGCAGTACTTC
CASSGRTGGIYYEQYF
>TRBV18|TRBJ2-5|-|-
TGTGCCAGCTCACCACCGATAGTTCAAGAGACCCAGTACTTC
CASSPPIVQETQYF
>TRBV7-9|TRBJ2-5|-|-
TGTGCCAGCAGCCCCGCGGGGTGCCAAGAGACCCAGTACTTC
CASSPAGCQETQYF
>TRBV6-2/TRBV6-3|TRBJ1-2|-|-
TGTGCCAGCCGCTCTGGATCTGGGAACCTCGATGGCTACACCTTC
CASRSGSGNLDGYTF
>TRBV29-1|TRBJ2-1|TRBD1|once
TGCAGCGTTGAGAGGACAGGGTCGTACTACAATGAGCAGTTCTTC
CSVERTGSYYNEQFF
>TRBV30|TRBJ2-2|-|many
TGTGCCTGGACCGTGGGACGGACCTACACCGGGGAGCTGTTTTTT
CAWTVGRTYTGELFF
>TRBV5-6|TRBJ2-3|-|-
TGTGCCAGCAATGTGGGGGCGGGAGCTACGCAGTATTTT
CASNVGAGATQYF
>TRBV12-3/TRBV12-4|TRBJ2-5|-|-
TGTGCCAGCATGACCGGGGCGGAGACCCAGTACTTC
CASMTGAETQYF
>TRBV7-9|TRBJ1-4|-|few
TGTGCCAGCAGCTTCACCACCGAAAAACTGTTTTTT
CASSFTTEKLFF
>TRBV27|TRBJ2-7|-|-
TGTGCCAGCAGACGCGACGACAACTCCTACGAGCAGTACTTC
CASRRDDNSYEQYF
>TRBV11-2|TRBJ2-5|-|many
TGTGCCAGCAGCTTATGGGATCAAGAGACCCAGTACTTC
CASSLWDQETQYF
>TRBV15|TRBJ2-7|TRBD1|-
TGTGCCACCAGGGATGACAGGGAGTATACCTACGAGCAGTACTTC
CATRDDREYTYEQYF
>TRBV6-2/TRBV6-3|TRBJ2-7|-|-
TGTGCCAGCAGTTACTCGCAGTCGTACGAGCAGTACTTC
CASSYSQSYEQYF
>TRBV29-1|TRBJ2-5|-|-
TGCAGCTCGCAGGCAGATGAAGAGACCCAGTACTTC
CSSQADEETQYF
>TRBV28|TRBJ1-1|-|few
TGTGCCAGCAGTTTATTTCTTAGGGACGGCGAGTTGAACACTGAAGCTTTCTTT
CASSLFLRDGELNTEAFF
>TRBV4-1|TRBJ2-3|-|few
TGCGCCAGCAGCCAACCGGCCCGGAAAACAGATACGCAGTATTTT
CASSQPARKTDTQYF
>TRBV28|TRBJ1-2|-|-
TGTGCCAGCAGTTTACCCAGGGGCGTGGGCTACACCTTC
CASSLPRGVGYTF
>TRBV6-1|TRBJ2-1|-|few
TGTGCCAGCAAGCAAGCTGGCTCCTACAATAAGCAGTTCTTC
CASKQAGSYNKQFF
>TRBV29-1|TRBJ2-7|TRBD2|-
TGCAGCGTTGGATCGGGGGGATTCTACGAGCAGTACTTC
CSVGSGGFYEQYF
>TRBV20-1|TRBJ2-7|TRBD2|few
TGCAGTGCGAGAACTAGCGGACTCTCCTACGAGCAGTACTTC
CSARTSGLSYEQYF
>TRBV28|TRBJ2-7|-|-
TGTGCCAGCAGTTTCACCCCCCGGCTAGCAAACGAGCAGTACTTC
CASSFTPRLANEQYF
>TRBV10-3|TRBJ2-3|-|-
TGTGCCATCAGTGAAGTCGGCAGGGGCACAGATACGCAGTATTTT
CAISEVGRGTDTQYF
>TRBV7-3|TRBJ2-5|-|once
TGTGCCAGCAGCTTAGGTATCAGGGCCGTCCCCATAGAGGAGACCCAGTACTTC
CASSLGIRAVPIEETQYF
>TRBV20-1|TRBJ1-1|TRBD1|many
TGCAGTGCTCCTACAGGGGGCACTGAAGCTTTCTTT
CSAPTGGTEAFF
>TRBV6-5|TRBJ1-1|TRBD1|-
TGTGCCAGCAGTTACCTAACACAGACAGGGACCGGGTGGGGTGAAGCTTTCTTT
CASSYLTQTGTGWGEAFF
>TRBV29-1|TRBJ2-7|-|-
TGCAGCGTGGAAGACTCAAGCTCCTACGAGCAGTACTTC
CSVEDSSSYEQYF
>TRBV27|TRBJ1-2|-|-
TGTGCCAGCAGTGACAGGAGCTTGGACTATGGCTACACCTTC
CASSDRSLDYGYTF
>TRBV27|TRBJ2-1|TRBD1|many
TGTGCCAGCAGCGAATTCGACAGGGGTCCGCCTGGAGATGAGCAGTTCTTC
CASSEFDRGPPGDEQFF
>TRBV12-3/TRBV12-4|TRBJ1-4|TRBD1|few
TGTGCCAGCAGCCCTGACAGGGACGCGACCACCCAACTGTTTTTT
CASSPDRDATTQLFF
>TRBV7-2|TRBJ2-7|-|-
TGTGCCAGCAGCTATGACTTCTACGAGCAGTACTTC
CASSYDFYEQYF
>TRBV4-2|TRBJ1-1|-|few
TGTGCCAGCAGCCAAGACGGTAACATGAACACTGAAGCTTTCTTT
CASSQDGNMNTEAFF
>TRBV7-3|TRBJ1-3|-|few
TGTGCCAGCAGCTCCAACGCCGGAAACACCATATATTTT
CASSSNAGNTIYF
>TRBV27|TRBJ2-5|TRBD1|-
TGTGCCAGCAGTTGGTCCGGGACAGGGGTAGGGCAAGAGACCCAGTACTTC
CASSWSGTGVGQETQYF
>TRBV6-2/TRBV6-3|TRBJ2-1|-|-
TGTGCCAGCAGTTACCCTAGGAGTGTCGATGAGCAGTTCTTC
CASSYPRSVDEQFF
>TRBV7-6|TRBJ1-1|-|-
TGTGCCAGCAGCTTAGGGACGGAAGCTTCCTTT
CASSLGTEASF
>TRBV11-2|TRBJ1-2|-|few
TGTGCCAGCAGCTTAGGAGCAAGGGCTGGCTACACCTTC
CASSLGARAGYTF
>TRBV12-3/TRBV12-4|TRBJ2-7|-|-
TGTGCCAGCAGTTTCTCCATTAACTACGAGCAGTACTTC
CASSFSINYEQYF
>TRBV28|TRBJ2-7|TRBD2|few
TGTGCCAGCATCAAAGGGGGACTAGCGTACGAGCAGTACTTC
CASIKGGLAYEQYF
>TRBV7-9|TRBJ2-7|-|few
TGTGCCAGCAGCTCAACGATGGGATCAGTCTACGAGCAGTACTTC
CASSSTMGSVYEQYF
>TRBV20-1|TRBJ1-2|-|few
-
CSASVGTGSLDTF
>TRBV2|TRBJ2-7|-|few
TGTGCCAGCAGTGAGGGGCCGGGCTACGAGCAGTACTTC
CASSEGPGYEQYF
>TRBV30|TRBJ2-5|-|-
TGTGCCTGGAGTGTTACAGAGGCTAGCCCCCAGTACTTC
CAWSVTEASPQYF
>TRBV21-1|TRBJ2-5|-|-
TGTGCCAGCAGCTCTCTACAGGGACTAGCGGGACAAGAGACCCAGTACTTC
CASSSLQGLAGQETQYF
>TRBV3-1|TRBJ2-1|TRBD2|few
TGTGCCAGCAGCCAAGGACTAGCGGGGGGGCGATCCTACAATGAGCAGTTCTTC
CASSQGLAGGRSYNEQFF
>TRBV12-3/TRBV12-4|TRBJ2-1|-|few
TGTGCCAGCAGTTTTTGGAGTCTGGACAATGAGCAGTTCTTC
CASSFWSLDNEQFF
>TRBV28|TRBJ2-1|TRBD2|few
TGTGCCAGCAGTTTCCCCAACCCACTAGCGGGAGGGCTAACTCCCTCCTACAATGAGCAGTTCTTC
CASSFPNPLAGGLTPSYNEQFF
>TRBV4-1|TRBJ2-5|TRBD1|few
TGCGCCAGCAGCCAAGGCCGGGACAGCTTCCAAGAGACCCAGCACTTC
CASSQGRDSFQETQHF